The next 32 T cell receptor beta chains were all read from a single sample in a study of cytomegalovirus exposure and HLA in healthy donors. PCR involved 60 Vbeta and 13 Jbeta primers. Profiled with immunoSEQ multiplex PCR; TCRdb holds only in-frame clones, not every one. This sample yields 250,000 to 350,000 clones, of which approximately 90% are seen a single time; approximately 4.3% belongs to the top ten. The specimen sequenced was PBMCs. The receptors originated from a man in his forties in good health and CMV-seropositive.

This chain connects TRBV10-3 to TRBJ1-2, with D possibly TRBD1 on 6 matching bases. Germline CDR1 is ENHRY and CDR2 is SYGVKD. Trimming pared 8 bases from V and 2 bases from J, leaving 15 bases between. This CDR3 is 14 amino acids long. CDR3 residues: CAISTGRLNYGYTF. In DNA form, the CDR3 reads TGTGCCATCTCGACAGGACGGTTAAACTATGGCTACACCTTC.

The chain links TRBV18 to TRBJ1-1, with TRBD1 matching 7 bases. With 6 bases clipped from V and 1 base from J, the junction kept 14 bases outside the gene matches. Germline-derived CDR1 and CDR2 are KGHSH and LQKENI. The CDR3 is made up of 17 amino acids. The CDR3 region is CASSPTTPGTANTEAFF. Here the CDR3 DNA reads TGTGCCAGCTCCCCAACCACGCCAGGGACAGCGAACACTGAAGCTTTCTTT.

This sequence joins TRBV9 and TRBJ2-2; 9 bases map to TRBD1. Germline-derived CDR1 and CDR2 are SGDLS and YYNGEE. Trimming removed 4 bases from V and 6 bases from J; junction bases left unmatched: 10. The CDR3 covers 16 residues. The CDR3 sequence: CASSILPGQGSGELFF. The CDR3 nucleotides are TGTGCCAGCAGCATACTACCGGGACAGGGTTCCGGGGAGCTGTTTTTT.

V usage is TRBV9 and J usage is TRBJ2-6; 9 nucleotides line up with TRBD1. The V gene's germline CDR1 is SGDLS and CDR2 YYNGEE. This CDR3 spans 17 amino acids. Germline trimming cut 4 bases from V and 4 bases from J; bases unmatched to any gene: 9. The CDR3 nucleotides are TGTGCCAGCAGCCCGGGACAGGGAGTCTCCGGGGCCAACGTCCTGACTTTC. As protein: CASSPGQGVSGANVLTF.

This clone has a single count. The chain is built from TRBV6-1 and TRBJ1-3; TRBD1 is a possible D gene (5 bases). Trimming pared 8 bases from V and 2 bases from J, leaving 13 bases between. CDR1 is MNHNS and CDR2 is SASEGT in the germline V gene. The CDR3 sequence is 14 residues long. Here the CDR3 reads CASSLGAPGNTIYF. The CDR3, as DNA: TGTGCCAGCTCTCTTGGGGCTCCTGGAAACACCATATATTTT.

This clone was picked up a small number of times. The V and J genes are TRBV6-5 and TRBJ1-1; tentatively, D is TRBD1 (6 bases). The CDR3 is made up of 13 amino acids. The V gene's germline CDR1 is MNHEY and CDR2 SVGAGI. V was shortened by 2 bases and J by 5 bases, with 9 bases between the two germline ends. As DNA, the CDR3 is TGTGCCAGCAGTTACCAGGGGACGACTGAAGCTTTCTTT. This sequence encodes CASSYQGTTEAFF.

The chain is built from TRBV27 and TRBJ1-1; the match to TRBD1 covers 8 bases. Germline trimming cut 7 bases from V and 4 bases from J; bases unmatched to any gene: 8. Germline V gives CDR1 MNHEY, CDR2 SMNVEV (reference sequence). The CDR3 covers 14 residues. The CDR3: CASIDRGFSTEAFF. In DNA form, the CDR3 reads TGTGCCAGCATCGACAGGGGTTTTTCCACTGAAGCTTTCTTT.

The chain joins TRBV5-4 to TRBJ2-6; D gene ambiguous. Germline V gene sequence: CDR1 SGHNT, CDR2 YYREEE (reference sequence). Trimming took 1 base from V and 2 from J, leaving 10 bases between them. The CDR3 extends over 16 amino acids. The CDR3 here is CASSLSQFAGANVLTF. The DNA of the CDR3 is TGTGCCAGCAGCTTGAGTCAGTTCGCTGGGGCCAACGTCCTGACTTTC.

With respect to this clone: Distinct nucleotide sequences in the sample also encode this CDR3. This CDR3 reads CASSSGLAGVNEQFF. In nucleotides, the CDR3 is TGTGCCAGCAGCTCGGGACTAGCGGGAGTCAATGAGCAGTTCTTC. The rearrangement links TRBV5-4 to TRBJ2-1; 14 bases align to TRBD2. The CDR3 is made up of 15 amino acids. With V trimmed by 3 bases and J by 6 bases, 2 bases remained unmatched. Germline V CDR1 and CDR2: SGHNT, YYREEE (reference sequence).

V usage is TRBV19 and J usage is TRBJ2-1; 9 bases fit TRBD2. Germline CDR1 reads LNHDA; CDR2 reads SQIVND (reference sequence). Losses at the gene ends were 4 bases for V and 4 bases for J; bases not matched to a gene: 5. There are 15 residues in the CDR3. The CDR3 region is CASSTTSGPYNEQFF. The DNA of the CDR3 is TGTGCCAGTAGTACCACTAGCGGGCCGTACAATGAGCAGTTCTTC.

The chain combines TRBV5-6 with TRBJ2-5; 7 nucleotides align to TRBD2. Germline CDR1 SGHDT, CDR2 YYEEEE. J lost 7 bases, V lost 5 bases, and 17 bases had no gene match. The CDR3 runs to 16 residues. For the CDR3, the DNA is TGTGCCAGCAGTTTGAGAGAAGCGGGACCTCCGGGGACCCAGTACTTC. As protein: CASSLREAGPPGTQYF.

The sample holds one count of this clone. The J gene is TRBJ1-4, the V gene TRBV28, with 8 bases lining up with TRBD1. The junction had 2 bases not matched to a gene; V was cut back by 5 bases and J by 3 bases. This CDR3 comprises 14 residues. From germline, CDR1 is MDHEN and CDR2 SYDVKM. CDR3 protein: CASSTGGPNEKLFF. The CDR3 nucleotides read TGTGCCAGCAGTACAGGGGGTCCTAATGAAAAACTGTTTTTT.

The V gene is TRBV7-8, the J gene TRBJ2-3, with TRBD2 matching over 9 bases. The CDR3 loop spans 15 amino acids. CDR1 and CDR2 (germline): SGHVS, FQNEAQ. J was trimmed by 3 bases and V by 5 bases; bases with no gene match: 6. As DNA, the CDR3 is TGTGCCAGCAGCCGTAGCGGGAGCCAGACAGATACGCAGTATTTT. It encodes CASSRSGSQTDTQYF.

The rearrangement joins TRBV6-1 to TRBJ1-5; maybe TRBD1 (6 bases). From germline, CDR1 is MNHNS and CDR2 SASEGT. The CDR3 sequence is 15 residues long. V gave up 5 bases and J gave up 1 base, with 12 bases separating them. The CDR3 sequence is CASSKQGVSNQPQHF. The CDR3 DNA follows: TGTGCCAGCAGTAAACAGGGTGTGAGCAATCAGCCCCAGCATTTT.

The genes are TRBV4-1 and TRBJ2-5; 9 bases match TRBD1. V trimming: 1 base; J trimming: 5 bases; junction bases outside the gene matches: 8. CDR3 length: 16 residues. Germline V lookup: CDR1 MGHRA, CDR2 YSYEKL. The CDR3 DNA reads TGCGCCAGCAGCCAAGCACGGGGACAGGGTTGGGAGACCCAGTACTTC. Amino acid sequence: CASSQARGQGWETQYF.

The chain has TRBV9 and TRBJ2-7; 8 nucleotides align to TRBD1. Per the germline V gene, CDR1 is SGDLS and CDR2 is YYNGEE. V lost 3 bases and J lost 7; bases outside the gene matches: 6. CDR3 length: 13 amino acids. CDR3 sequence reads: CASSAQGAWEQYF. The DNA of the CDR3 is TGTGCCAGCAGCGCCCAGGGGGCGTGGGAGCAGTACTTC.

The rearrangement uses TRBV28 and TRBJ2-7; the match to TRBD2 covers 8 bases. Trimming took 1 base from V and 5 from J; bases not matched to a gene: 7. The CDR3 spans 15 residues. Germline-derived CDR1 and CDR2 are MDHEN and SYDVKM. In DNA, the CDR3 is TGTGCCAGCAGTTTATATGGAGCGGGAGTTGACGAGCAGTACTTC. It yields the protein CASSLYGAGVDEQYF.

The chain links TRBV27 to TRBJ1-1; TRBD1 might be the D (5 bases). V was shortened by 0 bases and J by 8 bases, with 13 bases between the two germline ends. Per the germline V gene, CDR1 is MNHEY and CDR2 is SMNVEV (reference sequence). This CDR3 has 14 amino acids. The CDR3 sequence: CASSLSGQSGEAFF. CDR3 DNA: TGTGCCAGCAGTTTATCGGGGCAGTCGGGCGAAGCTTTCTTT.

The chain has TRBV28 and TRBJ1-1; TRBD1 agrees at 7 bases. CDR1 is MDHEN, CDR2 SYDVKM, per germline. The junction had 11 bases not matched to a gene; V was cut back by 4 bases and J by 3 bases. This CDR3 is built from 16 residues. CDR3 nucleotide sequence: TGTGCCAGCAGTTCATTACAACAGGGGACGCACACTGAAGCTTTCTTT. Translation gives CASSSLQQGTHTEAFF.

With respect to this clone: Additional DNA sequences in this sample encode the identical CDR3. The chain employs TRBV28 and TRBJ2-7; possibly TRBD1 for D (6 bases). Germline CDR1 is MDHEN and CDR2 is SYDVKM. V lost 2 bases to trimming and J lost 1 base, with 9 bases between them. The CDR3 is made up of 14 amino acids. CDR3 protein: CASSLRQGSYEQYF. The CDR3 coding sequence is TGTGCCAGCAGTTTACGGCAGGGGTCCTACGAGCAGTACTTC.

Comments on this clone: The identical CDR3 is also encoded by other nucleotide sequences in the sample. The V and J genes are TRBV7-9 and TRBJ1-5; no clear D. The germline CDR1 and CDR2 sequences are SEHNR and FQNEAQ (reference sequence). CDR3 length: 12 amino acids. The ends were cut back, 1 base at V and 6 bases at J, with 4 bases in the middle. For the CDR3, the DNA is TGTGCCAGCAGCTTAGGCGGTCAGCCCCAGCATTTT. Protein product: CASSLGGQPQHF.

The chain combines TRBV7-9 with TRBJ2-2; 7 bases align to TRBD1. The CDR3 length is 15 residues. From germline, CDR1 is SEHNR and CDR2 FQNEAQ (reference sequence). V shed 5 bases, J shed 0 bases, and the junction held 3 bases outside the gene matches. The CDR3 sequence is CASSPGTANTGELFF. CDR3 bases: TGTGCCAGCAGCCCAGGGACAGCGAACACCGGGGAGCTGTTTTTT.

The chain couples TRBV18 to TRBJ1-5, with 8 bases that match TRBD1. With 0 bases clipped from V and 4 bases from J, the junction kept 8 bases outside the gene matches. From germline, CDR1 is KGHSH and CDR2 LQKENI. The CDR3 is made up of 17 amino acids. CDR3 in DNA: TGTGCCAGCTCACCACCGGTGGCAGGGGGCGTTAATCAGCCCCAGCATTTT. It encodes CASSPPVAGGVNQPQHF. Filled out from reference TRBV18 and TRBJ1-5, the complete variable domain reads NAGVMQNPRHLVRRRGQEARLRCSPMKGHSHVYWYRQLPEEGLKFMVYLQKENIIDESGMPKERFSAEFPKEGPSILRIQQVVRGDSAAYFCASSPPVAGGVNQPQHFGDGTRLSIL.

The chain has TRBV27 and TRBJ2-7, with 9 bases aligning to TRBD1. The CDR3 spans 14 residues. V gave up 5 bases and J gave up 9 bases; unmatched junction bases: 11. Looked up from germline, CDR1 is MNHEY and CDR2 is SMNVEV (reference sequence). Here the CDR3 reads CASSLGTGYGPQYF. CDR3 bases: TGTGCCAGCAGTCTCGGGACAGGGTACGGTCCGCAGTACTTC.

In its sample, this clone was seen a few times. The chain couples TRBV19 to TRBJ1-1; 9 bases are a match to TRBD1. CDR3 length equals 14 residues. In germline, CDR1 is LNHDA, CDR2 SQIVND (reference sequence). V lost 4 bases and J lost 7; bases outside the gene matches: 7. This chain's CDR3 is CASSTGDRVNEAFF. The CDR3 DNA reads TGTGCCAGTAGTACCGGGGACAGGGTGAATGAAGCTTTCTTT. Full variable domain (outside the CDR3, taken from reference TRBV19 and TRBJ1-1): DGGITQSPKYLFRKEGQNVTLSCEQNLNHDAMYWYRQDPGQGLRLIYYSQIVNDFQKGDIAEGYSVSREKKESFPLTVTSAQKNPTAFYLCASSTGDRVNEAFFGQGTRLTVV.

This clone has just one count. The chain links TRBV19 to TRBJ2-3, with D unclear. From germline, CDR1 is LNHDA and CDR2 SQIVND (reference sequence). V was shortened by 7 bases and J by 6 bases, with 8 bases between the two germline ends. The CDR3 spans 11 residues. Written as DNA, the CDR3 is TGTGCCAGTACTATTCGGGATACGCAGTATTTT. This translates into CASTIRDTQYF.

The chain employs TRBV7-2 and TRBJ2-3; D ambiguous. This CDR3 is built from 13 residues. V was cut by 3 bases and J by 4 bases, with 8 bases left in between. CDR1 is SGHTA and CDR2 is FQGNSA in the germline V gene. CDR3 DNA: TGTGCCAGCAGCTTTGGTCAGGCAGATACGCAGTATTTT. Translated, it gives CASSFGQADTQYF. The full variable domain, rest sourced from reference TRBV7-2 and TRBJ2-3, is GAGVSQSPSNKVTEKGKDVELRCDPISGHTALYWYRQSLGQGLEFLIYFQGNSAPDKSGLPSDRFSAERTGGSVSTLTIQRTQQEDSAVYLCASSFGQADTQYFGPGTRLTVL.

J is TRBJ1-2 and V is TRBV6-5; perhaps TRBD1 as D (5 bases). V dropped 2 bases and J dropped 2 bases, with 12 bases sitting between them. CDR3 length: 15 amino acids. CDR1 and CDR2 from the germline V gene are MNHEY and SVGAGI. The CDR3 DNA reads TGTGCCAGCAGTTACGATCAGGGTCGGAACTATGGCTACACCTTC. Encoded protein: CASSYDQGRNYGYTF.

In regard to this clone: Within the sample, other DNA sequences also encode this same CDR3. This chain uses TRBV27 with TRBJ1-5, with D unresolved. The V end was cut by 1 base, the J end by 0 bases, with 7 bases between. Germline-derived CDR1 and CDR2 are MNHEY and SMNVEV (reference sequence). The CDR3 extends over 15 amino acids. As DNA, the CDR3 is TGTGCCAGCAGTTTATACAGAGATAGCAATCAGCCCCAGCATTTT. Protein product: CASSLYRDSNQPQHF.

This clone was found a few times. The chain carries TRBV28 and TRBJ2-3; TRBD1 aligns across 7 bases. This CDR3 contains 15 residues. Germline CDR1 is MDHEN and CDR2 is SYDVKM. With 6 bases clipped from V and 2 bases from J, the junction kept 8 bases outside the gene matches. In DNA, the CDR3 is TGTGCCAGCAGCTCGGGACAGTACTTCACAGATACGCAGTATTTT. This sequence encodes CASSSGQYFTDTQYF.

This chain joins TRBV1 and TRBJ2-1; TRBD1, the D gene given by the table, was not confirmed from the DNA. TRBV1 is deemed a pseudogene. CDR3 size: 16 residues. CDR3 sequence (DNA): TGCACCAGCAGCCAACGGTCGGGGACAGGGGGGAATGAGCAGTTCTTC. The encoded protein is CTSSQRSGTGGNEQFF.

The J gene is TRBJ1-5, the V gene TRBV7-8; D unresolved. Per the germline V gene, CDR1 is SGHVS and CDR2 is FQNEAQ. V lost 1 base and J 0 bases, leaving 10 bases between the germline ends. The CDR3 is 16 amino acids. The DNA of the CDR3 is TGTGCCAGCAGCTTAGGGGCATATCATAGCAATCAGCCCCAGCATTTT. Its translation is CASSLGAYHSNQPQHF.